Detailed here is one T cell receptor beta chain. This sample stems from a study of blood T cell repertoires in COVID-19. In the study overall: The analysed material was cDNA or gDNA that came from T cells, B-cell-depleted T cells, or PBMCs.

Symptom resolution, clearance, or two negative PCRs marked donors in Cohort 3 as recovered. The protocol was immunoSEQ multiplex PCR, while the TCRdb copy is restricted to in-frame clones and leaves out a portion. The sample includes a few hundred thousand clones, 85% to 90% of them seen just once. The germline gives CDR1 GTSNPN, CDR2 SVGIG (reference sequence). This CDR3 comprises 14 residues. With 2 bases clipped from V and 7 bases from J, the junction kept 7 bases outside the gene matches. The sample taken for sequencing was PBMCs or T cells enriched from blood (not recorded which). This chain connects TRBV30 to TRBJ1-5, with 8 bases identical to TRBD1. This clonotype was sampled from a man aged 25 to 40 who had recovered from COVID-19. CDR3 loop: CAWSPGQAGQPQHF. The CDR3 coding sequence is TGTGCCTGGAGTCCGGGACAGGCGGGACAGCCCCAGCATTTT. Full variable domain (remainder filled in from reference TRBV30 and TRBJ1-5): SQTIHQWPATLVQPVGSPLSLECTVEGTSNPNLYWYRQAAGRGLQLLFYSVGIGQISSEVPQNLSASRPQDRQFILSSKKLLLSDSGFYLCAWSPGQAGQPQHFGDGTRLSIL.